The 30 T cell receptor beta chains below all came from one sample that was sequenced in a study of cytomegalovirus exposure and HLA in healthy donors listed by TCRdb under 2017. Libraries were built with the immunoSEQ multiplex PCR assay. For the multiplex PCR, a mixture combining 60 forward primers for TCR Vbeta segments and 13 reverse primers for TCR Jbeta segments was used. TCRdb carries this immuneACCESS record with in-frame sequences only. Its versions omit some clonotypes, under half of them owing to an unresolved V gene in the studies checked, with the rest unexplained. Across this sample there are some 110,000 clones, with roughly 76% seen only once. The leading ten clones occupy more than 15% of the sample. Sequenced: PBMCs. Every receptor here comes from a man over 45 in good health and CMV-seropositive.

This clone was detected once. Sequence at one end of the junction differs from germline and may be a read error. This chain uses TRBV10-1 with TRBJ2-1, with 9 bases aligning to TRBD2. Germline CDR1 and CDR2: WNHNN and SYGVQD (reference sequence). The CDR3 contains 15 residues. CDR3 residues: CVSSEYASGTNEQFF. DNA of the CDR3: TGCGTCAGCAGTGAGTATGCTAGCGGGACGAATGAGCAGTTCTTC.

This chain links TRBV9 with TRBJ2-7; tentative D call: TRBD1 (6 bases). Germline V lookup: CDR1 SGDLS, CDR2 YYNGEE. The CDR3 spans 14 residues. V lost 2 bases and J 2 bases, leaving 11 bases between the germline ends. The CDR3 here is CASSVGAGAYEQYF. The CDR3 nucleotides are TGTGCCAGCAGCGTGGGGGCAGGGGCCTACGAGCAGTACTTC.

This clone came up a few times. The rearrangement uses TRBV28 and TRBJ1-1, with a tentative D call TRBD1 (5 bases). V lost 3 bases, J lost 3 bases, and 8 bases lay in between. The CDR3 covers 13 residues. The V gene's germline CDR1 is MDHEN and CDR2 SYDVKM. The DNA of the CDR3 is TGTGCCAGCAGTTTTGACAGATACACTGAAGCTTTCTTT. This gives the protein CASSFDRYTEAFF.

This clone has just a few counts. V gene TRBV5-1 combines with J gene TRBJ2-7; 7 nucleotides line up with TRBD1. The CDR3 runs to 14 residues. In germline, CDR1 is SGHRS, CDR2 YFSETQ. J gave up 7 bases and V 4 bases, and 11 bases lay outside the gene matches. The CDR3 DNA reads TGCGCCAGCAGCCTAGGGGGCGCCTATGAGGAGCAGTACTTC. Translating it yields CASSLGGAYEEQYF.

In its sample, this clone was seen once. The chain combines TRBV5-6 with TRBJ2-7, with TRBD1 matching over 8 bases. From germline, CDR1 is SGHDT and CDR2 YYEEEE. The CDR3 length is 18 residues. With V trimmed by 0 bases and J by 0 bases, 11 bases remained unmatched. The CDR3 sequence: CASSLGQGYSGLSYEQYF. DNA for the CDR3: TGTGCCAGCAGCTTGGGACAGGGGTACAGCGGGCTCTCCTACGAGCAGTACTTC.

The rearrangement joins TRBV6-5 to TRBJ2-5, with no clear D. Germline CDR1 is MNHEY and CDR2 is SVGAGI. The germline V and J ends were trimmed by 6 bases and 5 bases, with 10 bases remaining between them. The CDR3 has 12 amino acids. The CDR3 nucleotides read TGTGCCAGCAGCCGAATGGGCGAGACCCAGTACTTC. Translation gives CASSRMGETQYF.

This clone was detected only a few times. CDR3 in DNA: TGTGCCAGCAGTGACTCTGGCGGGAGCTCAGATACGCAGTATTTT. It encodes CASSDSGGSSDTQYF. V is TRBV6-4 and J is TRBJ2-3; TRBD2 aligns across 7 bases. V shed 0 bases, J shed 4 bases, and the junction held 4 bases outside the gene matches. Germline V gene data show CDR1 as MRHNA and CDR2 as SNTAGT. This CDR3 is built from 15 residues.

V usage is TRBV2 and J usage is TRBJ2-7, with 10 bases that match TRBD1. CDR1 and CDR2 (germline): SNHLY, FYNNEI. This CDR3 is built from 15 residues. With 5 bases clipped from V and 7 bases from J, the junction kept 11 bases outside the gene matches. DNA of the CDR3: TGTGCCAGCAGTCCCCCGAGACAGGGGGCCTGGGAGCAGTACTTC. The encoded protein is CASSPPRQGAWEQYF.

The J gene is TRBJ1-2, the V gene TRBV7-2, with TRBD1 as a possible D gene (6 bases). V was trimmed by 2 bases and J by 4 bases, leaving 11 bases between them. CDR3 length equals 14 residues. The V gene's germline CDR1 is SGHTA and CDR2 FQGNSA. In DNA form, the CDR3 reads TGTGCCAGCAGCTTATGGGGGCAGGGCTATGGCTACACCTTC. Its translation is CASSLWGQGYGYTF.

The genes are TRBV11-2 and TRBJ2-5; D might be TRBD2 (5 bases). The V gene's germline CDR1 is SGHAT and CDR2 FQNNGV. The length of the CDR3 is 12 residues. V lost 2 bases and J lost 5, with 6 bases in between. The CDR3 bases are TGTGCCAGCAGCTTAACGGGGGAGACCCAGTACTTC. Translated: CASSLTGETQYF.

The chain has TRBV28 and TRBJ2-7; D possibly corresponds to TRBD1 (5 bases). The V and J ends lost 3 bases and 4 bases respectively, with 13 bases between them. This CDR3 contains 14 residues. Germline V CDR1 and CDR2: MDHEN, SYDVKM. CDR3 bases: TGTGCCAGCAGTTTCTTAGGGGCGCAGTACGAGCAGTACTTC. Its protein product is CASSFLGAQYEQYF.

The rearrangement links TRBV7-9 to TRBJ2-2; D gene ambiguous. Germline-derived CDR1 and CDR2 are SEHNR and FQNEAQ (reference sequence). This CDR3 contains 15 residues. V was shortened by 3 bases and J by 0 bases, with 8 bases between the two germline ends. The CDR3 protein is CASSFLQSNTGELFF. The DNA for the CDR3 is TGTGCCAGCAGCTTTCTGCAGTCGAACACCGGGGAGCTGTTTTTT.

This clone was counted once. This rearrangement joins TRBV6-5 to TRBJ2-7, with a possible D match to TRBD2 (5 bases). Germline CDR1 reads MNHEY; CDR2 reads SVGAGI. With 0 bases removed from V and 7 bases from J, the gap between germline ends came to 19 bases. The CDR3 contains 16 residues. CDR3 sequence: CASSYSTGGSWGEQYF. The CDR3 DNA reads TGTGCCAGCAGTTACTCTACTGGTGGGAGTTGGGGAGAGCAGTACTTC.

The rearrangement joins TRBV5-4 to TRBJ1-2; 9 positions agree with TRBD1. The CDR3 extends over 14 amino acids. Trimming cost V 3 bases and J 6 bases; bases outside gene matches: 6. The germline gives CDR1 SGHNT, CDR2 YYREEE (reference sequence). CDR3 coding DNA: TGTGCCAGCAGCTCAGGACAGGGGCGGGATGGCTACACCTTC. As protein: CASSSGQGRDGYTF.

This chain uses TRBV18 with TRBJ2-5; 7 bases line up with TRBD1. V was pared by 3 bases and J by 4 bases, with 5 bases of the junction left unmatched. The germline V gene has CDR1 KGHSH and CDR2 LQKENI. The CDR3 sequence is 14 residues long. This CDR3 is CASSPGQWIETQYF. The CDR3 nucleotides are TGTGCCAGCTCACCGGGACAGTGGATAGAGACCCAGTACTTC.

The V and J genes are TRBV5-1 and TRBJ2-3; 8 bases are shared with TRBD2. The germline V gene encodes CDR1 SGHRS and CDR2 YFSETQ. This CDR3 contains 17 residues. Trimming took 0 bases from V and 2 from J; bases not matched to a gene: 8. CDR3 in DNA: TGCGCCAGCAGCTTGGGATCGACTAGCGTTGTCACAGATACGCAGTATTTT. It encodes CASSLGSTSVVTDTQYF.

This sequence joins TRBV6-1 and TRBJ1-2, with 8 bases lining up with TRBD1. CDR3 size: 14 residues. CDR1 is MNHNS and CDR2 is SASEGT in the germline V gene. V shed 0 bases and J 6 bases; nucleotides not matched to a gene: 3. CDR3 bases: TGTGCCAGCAGTGAAGCCCAGGGGGCAAATGGCTACACCTTC. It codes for CASSEAQGANGYTF.

The CDR3 region is CASNRYVSGANVLTF. In DNA, the CDR3 is TGTGCCAGCAATAGATATGTCTCTGGGGCCAACGTCCTGACTTTC. The rearrangement links TRBV5-4 to TRBJ2-6; no clear D gene. CDR1 SGHNT and CDR2 YYREEE come from the germline V gene (reference sequence). This CDR3 is 15 amino acids long. V lost 6 bases to trimming and J lost 0 bases, with 10 bases between them.

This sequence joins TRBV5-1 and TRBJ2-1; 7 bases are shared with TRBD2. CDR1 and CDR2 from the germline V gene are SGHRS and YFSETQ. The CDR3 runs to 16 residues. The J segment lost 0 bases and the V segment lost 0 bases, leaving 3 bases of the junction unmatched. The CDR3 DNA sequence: TGCGCCAGCAGCTTGGTTCGCGGGAGCTCCTACAATGAGCAGTTCTTC. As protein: CASSLVRGSSYNEQFF.

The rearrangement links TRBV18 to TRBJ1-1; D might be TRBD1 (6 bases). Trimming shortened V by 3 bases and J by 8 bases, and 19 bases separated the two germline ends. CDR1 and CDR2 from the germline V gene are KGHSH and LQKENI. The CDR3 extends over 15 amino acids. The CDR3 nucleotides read TGTGCCAGCTCACCTACTCACACTTTCGGGACAGAAGCTTTCTTT. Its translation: CASSPTHTFGTEAFF. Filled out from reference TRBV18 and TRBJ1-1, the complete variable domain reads NAGVMQNPRHLVRRRGQEARLRCSPMKGHSHVYWYRQLPEEGLKFMVYLQKENIIDESGMPKERFSAEFPKEGPSILRIQQVVRGDSAAYFCASSPTHTFGTEAFFGQGTRLTVV.

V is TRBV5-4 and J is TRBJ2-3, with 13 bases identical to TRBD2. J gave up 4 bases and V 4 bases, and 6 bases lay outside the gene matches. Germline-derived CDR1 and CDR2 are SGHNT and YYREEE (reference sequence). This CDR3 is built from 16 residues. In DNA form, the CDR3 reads TGTGCCAGCAGCCCGAGGACTAGCGGGAGACCAGATACGCAGTATTTT. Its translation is CASSPRTSGRPDTQYF.

The DNA for the CDR3 is TGTGCCAGCAGTTACTCGTTTCCGACAGGGTCCCACGAGCAGTACTTC. Protein sequence: CASSYSFPTGSHEQYF. The chain joins TRBV6-5 to TRBJ2-7; 7 positions agree with TRBD1. This CDR3 is built from 16 residues. The germline gives CDR1 MNHEY, CDR2 SVGAGI. V gave up 0 bases and J gave up 5 bases; unmatched junction bases: 10.

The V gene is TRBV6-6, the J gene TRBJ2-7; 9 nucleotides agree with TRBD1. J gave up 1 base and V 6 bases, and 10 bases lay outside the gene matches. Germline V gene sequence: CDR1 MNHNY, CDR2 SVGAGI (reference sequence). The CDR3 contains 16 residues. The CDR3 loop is CASSPIGTGNSYEQYF. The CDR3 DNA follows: TGTGCCAGCAGCCCCATTGGGACAGGGAATTCCTACGAGCAGTACTTC.

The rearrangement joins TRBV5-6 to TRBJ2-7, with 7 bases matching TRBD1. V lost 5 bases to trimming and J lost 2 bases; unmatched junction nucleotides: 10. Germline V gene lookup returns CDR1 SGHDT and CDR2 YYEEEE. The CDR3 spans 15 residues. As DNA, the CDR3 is TGTGCCAGCAGGGAAACCCGGGACAGTCCCTACGAGCAGTACTTC. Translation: CASRETRDSPYEQYF.

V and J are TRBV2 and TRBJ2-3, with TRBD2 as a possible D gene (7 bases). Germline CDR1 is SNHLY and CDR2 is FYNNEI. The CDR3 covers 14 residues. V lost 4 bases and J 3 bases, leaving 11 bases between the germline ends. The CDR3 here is CASSGGGLTDTQYF. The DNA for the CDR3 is TGTGCCAGCAGTGGGGGGGGCCTGACAGATACGCAGTATTTT.

DNA of the CDR3: TGTGCCAGCAGCTTTGGGTCGGGTGTCGGGAATCAGCCCCAGCATTTT. Residues: CASSFGSGVGNQPQHF. The genes are TRBV5-6 and TRBJ1-5; D gene ambiguous. The CDR3 is made up of 16 amino acids. The V gene's germline CDR1 is SGHDT and CDR2 YYEEEE. V lost 2 bases to trimming and J lost 4 bases, with 16 bases between them.

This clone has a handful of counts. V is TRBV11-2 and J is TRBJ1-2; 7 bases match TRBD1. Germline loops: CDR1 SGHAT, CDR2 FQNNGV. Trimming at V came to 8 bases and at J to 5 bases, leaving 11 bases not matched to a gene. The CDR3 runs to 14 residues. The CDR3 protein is CASAMGTELYGYTF. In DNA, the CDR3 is TGTGCCAGCGCGATGGGGACAGAACTATATGGCTACACCTTC.

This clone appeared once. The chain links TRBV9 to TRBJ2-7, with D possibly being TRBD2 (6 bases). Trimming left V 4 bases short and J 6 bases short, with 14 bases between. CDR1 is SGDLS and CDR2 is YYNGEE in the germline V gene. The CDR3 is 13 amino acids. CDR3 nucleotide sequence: TGTGCCAGCAGCTCGGATGGGGGGTCCGAGCAGTACTTC. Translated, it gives CASSSDGGSEQYF.

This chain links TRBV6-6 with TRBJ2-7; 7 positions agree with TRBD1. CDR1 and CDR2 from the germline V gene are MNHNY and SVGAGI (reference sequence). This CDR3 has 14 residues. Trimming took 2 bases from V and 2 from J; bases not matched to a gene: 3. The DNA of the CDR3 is TGTGCCAGCAGTTACGAGACAGGGACCTACGAGCAGTACTTC. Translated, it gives CASSYETGTYEQYF.

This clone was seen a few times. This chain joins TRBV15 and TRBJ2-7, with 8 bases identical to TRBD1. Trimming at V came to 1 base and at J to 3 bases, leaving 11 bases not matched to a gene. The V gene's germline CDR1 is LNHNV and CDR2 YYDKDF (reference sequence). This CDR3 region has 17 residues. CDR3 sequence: CATSRGNRGKAGYEQYF. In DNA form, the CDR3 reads TGTGCCACCAGCAGAGGAAACAGGGGGAAGGCCGGCTACGAGCAGTACTTC.